The rows below give T cell receptor beta chains drawn from one sample of a study of cytomegalovirus exposure and HLA in healthy donors. TCRdb's copy holds only in-frame clones and misses some; the assay was immunoSEQ multiplex PCR. The sample contains about 110,000 clones, 74% of which appear only once. Sample: PBMCs. The receptors originated from a man aged 50-60 years in good health and CMV-seropositive. CDR3s leave out the opening cysteine and the closing phenylalanine or tryptophan.

J	V	CDR3
TRBJ2-4	TRBV28	ASSLGQLAKNIQY
TRBJ2-3	TRBV19	ASSQTGARGPDTQY
TRBJ1-1	TRBV28	ASSPRQGTEAF
TRBJ2-5	TRBV5-1	ASSPFRTSGGQETQY
TRBJ2-2	TRBV7-3	ASSSLAGTGELF
TRBJ2-2	TRBV11-2	ASSPSGTGELF
TRBJ1-4	TRBV5-1	ASSFRGQASEKLF
TRBJ2-1	TRBV27	ASGGASSSSYNEQF
TRBJ2-7	TRBV4-1	ASSQNQGSYEQY
TRBJ1-5	TRBV27	ASSLWGQAGRSNQPQH
TRBJ2-5	TRBV5-1	ASSSGGGQETQY
TRBJ1-2	TRBV9	ASSGTGRGRNYGYT
TRBJ1-3	TRBV11-2	ASSTLMGGPWGNTIY
TRBJ1-4	TRBV2	ASSGEGQVNEKLF
TRBJ2-1	TRBV5-1	ASYVGQQNNEQF
TRBJ1-4	TRBV7-9	ASSPGRGGEKLF
TRBJ2-1	TRBV27	ASSLWDSTGYNEQF
TRBJ1-1	TRBV6-1	ASSEVPGLDEAF
TRBJ1-4	TRBV5-6	ASSFGTGTSGEKLF
TRBJ2-3	TRBV7-2	ASSSHSGGSTDTQY
TRBJ2-3	TRBV18	ASSLSLSTDTQY
TRBJ1-2	TRBV7-2	ASSRSGGGYGYT
TRBJ1-3	TRBV5-4	ASSLTGLSGNTIY
TRBJ1-2	TRBV4-2	ASSQGPGIVYGYT
TRBJ2-1	TRBV27	ASSLLLGGDNEQF